Below, 13 T cell receptor beta chains from the same sample are listed, as sequenced in a study of T cell responses to AZD1222 COVID-19 vaccine. This table comes from immunoSEQ multiplex PCR, and its TCRdb copy is limited to in-frame clones, with some not included. The sample carries some 200,000 clones, approximately 91% recorded once. The input for sequencing was peripheral blood, taken 28 days after the second AZD1222 dose. The receptors come from an adult who received the AZD1222 COVID-19 vaccine.

The table lists this clone with a count of one. The rearrangement uses TRBV6-5 and TRBJ2-7, with 7 bases that match TRBD1. J gave up 3 bases and V 6 bases, and 11 bases lay outside the gene matches. CDR1 is MNHEY, CDR2 SVGAGI, per germline. CDR3 length equals 15 residues. Here the CDR3 DNA reads TGTGCCAGCAGCGGGGCTAGACAGGGCAACTACGAGCAGTACTTC. Its translation: CASSGARQGNYEQYF.

The chain carries TRBV24-1 and TRBJ1-2, with 9 bases that match TRBD1. This CDR3 contains 13 residues. V was pared by 4 bases and J by 8 bases, with 4 bases of the junction left unmatched. Germline V gives CDR1 KGHDR, CDR2 SFDVKD. Here the CDR3 reads CATSEGQGGGYTF. The CDR3 DNA reads as TGTGCCACCAGTGAGGGACAGGGCGGGGGCTACACCTTC.

The J gene is TRBJ2-5, the V gene TRBV27; the D call may be TRBD1 or TRBD2 (7 bases each). Germline CDR1 is MNHEY and CDR2 is SMNVEV (reference sequence). This CDR3 contains 18 residues. Trimming left V 4 bases short and J 0 bases short, with 21 bases between. The CDR3 loop reads CASSSRQGAGRDQETQYF. For the CDR3, the DNA is TGTGCCAGCAGTTCTAGACAGGGAGCGGGGAGGGACCAAGAGACCCAGTACTTC.

V gene TRBV4-3 combines with J gene TRBJ1-5, with 10 bases identical to TRBD1. The CDR3 contains 17 residues. V shed 2 bases and J 5 bases; nucleotides not matched to a gene: 9. Germline loops: CDR1 LGHNA, CDR2 YSLEER. The CDR3 loop is CASSQQVGGQGYQPQHF. CDR3 coding DNA: TGCGCCAGCAGCCAACAGGTCGGGGGACAGGGGTATCAGCCCCAGCATTTT.

This clone was counted only a few times. This rearrangement joins TRBV5-4 to TRBJ1-2; the D is unclear. Germline-derived CDR1 and CDR2 are SGHNT and YYREEE (reference sequence). This CDR3 region has 14 residues. The ends were cut back, 2 bases at V and 5 bases at J, with 13 bases in the middle. For the CDR3, the DNA is TGTGCCAGCAGCTTCCGGGTTGAAGGGTATGGCTACACCTTC. It yields the protein CASSFRVEGYGYTF.

CDR3 sequence reads: CSASIVRGGSYNSPLHF. The DNA for the CDR3 is TGCAGTGCTAGTATCGTTAGAGGAGGCTCCTATAATTCACCCCTCCACTTT. V gene TRBV20-1 combines with J gene TRBJ1-6; D ambiguous. Germline-derived CDR1 and CDR2 are DFQATT and SNEGSKA (reference sequence). The CDR3 has 17 residues. Trimming left V 3 bases short and J 0 bases short, with 15 bases between.

The chain has TRBV19 and TRBJ1-6; D is uncertain. Between the trimmed V and J ends, which lost 5 bases and 7 bases, there was a span of 12 bases. CDR1 LNHDA and CDR2 SQIVND come from the germline V gene (reference sequence). The CDR3 runs 14 residues. CDR3 protein: CASSGLRGNSPLHF. CDR3 bases: TGTGCCAGTAGTGGCCTTCGTGGGAATTCACCCCTCCACTTT.

J is TRBJ2-1 and V is TRBV5-4; TRBD2 matches at 8 bases. Germline loops: CDR1 SGHNT, CDR2 YYREEE (reference sequence). With V trimmed by 6 bases and J by 7 bases, 6 bases remained unmatched. This CDR3 has 13 residues. Here the CDR3 reads CASTSTSANEQFF. CDR3 nucleotides: TGTGCCAGCACCTCGACTAGCGCGAATGAGCAGTTCTTC.

This chain links TRBV7-2 with TRBJ1-6, with D uncertain. This CDR3 comprises 15 residues. V was cut by 3 bases and J by 0 bases, with 6 bases left in between. Per the germline V gene, CDR1 is SGHTA and CDR2 is FQGNSA. For the CDR3, the DNA is TGTGCCAGCAGCTTGGGGAGCTCCTATAATTCACCCCTCCACTTT. Translation: CASSLGSSYNSPLHF.

The chain combines TRBV18 with TRBJ1-5, with D tentatively TRBD1 (5 bases). The CDR3 has 14 amino acids. Germline V CDR1 and CDR2: KGHSH, LQKENI. The V end lost 0 bases, the J end lost 6 bases, and 9 bases lay between the germline ends. CDR3 DNA sequence: TGTGCCAGCTCACCACCGGGGCCCGGTCAGCCCCAGCATTTT. Encoded protein: CASSPPGPGQPQHF.

The chain joins TRBV13 to TRBJ1-2, with D possibly TRBD1 on 6 matching bases. Looked up from germline, CDR1 is PRHDT and CDR2 is FYEKMQ (reference sequence). The CDR3 totals 15 residues. Trimming removed 3 bases from V and 1 base from J, with 12 bases in between. CDR3 DNA sequence: TGTGCCAGCAGCTTTGCGGACAGAGTTAACTATGGCTACACCTTC. Its protein product is CASSFADRVNYGYTF.

The CDR3 region is CASGLSQETQYF. In DNA form, the CDR3 reads TGTGCCAGCGGACTATCACAAGAGACCCAGTACTTC. This chain links TRBV12-3 or TRBV12-4 with TRBJ2-5, with a weak D call TRBD2 (6 bases). The CDR3 has 12 residues. V was cut by 8 bases and J by 2 bases, with 9 bases left in between.

This clone is medium-sized within its sample. J is TRBJ1-5 and V is TRBV19; 9 bases line up with TRBD1. The CDR3 extends over 17 amino acids. With V trimmed by 4 bases and J by 1 base, 8 bases remained unmatched. Germline V gene lookup returns CDR1 LNHDA and CDR2 SQIVND (reference sequence). CDR3 in amino acids: CASSKGQGIVSNQPQHF. CDR3 bases: TGTGCCAGTAGTAAGGGACAGGGAATTGTAAGCAATCAGCCCCAGCATTTT.